This T cell receptor beta chain was documented in a study of cytomegalovirus exposure and HLA in healthy donors. Study-wide results and limits: In a later analysis, across HLA loci, associated TCR counts were highest for DRB1, lowest for HLA-C.

The study ran its PCR with 60 Vbeta and 13 Jbeta primers. Sequencing used immunoSEQ multiplex PCR; TCRdb keeps in-frame clones, though not all of them. The sample holds 90,000 to 150,000 clones, over 8.5% seen once. Germline assignment: CDR1 SGHTA and CDR2 FQGNSA. The CDR3 extends over 15 amino acids. A word on this clone: Its antigen is not identified. The junction does not match germline at one end; this may be a read error.

The receptor's source is a woman aged 40 to 55 in good health and CMV-seropositive. This chain links TRBV7-2 with TRBJ1-1; TRBD1 agrees at 7 bases. The sequenced sample consisted of PBMCs. DNA of the CDR3: TGTGCCAGCAGCTTTTCGGCAGGGGGGATTACTGAAGCTTCCTTT. Protein: CASSFSAGGITEASF.